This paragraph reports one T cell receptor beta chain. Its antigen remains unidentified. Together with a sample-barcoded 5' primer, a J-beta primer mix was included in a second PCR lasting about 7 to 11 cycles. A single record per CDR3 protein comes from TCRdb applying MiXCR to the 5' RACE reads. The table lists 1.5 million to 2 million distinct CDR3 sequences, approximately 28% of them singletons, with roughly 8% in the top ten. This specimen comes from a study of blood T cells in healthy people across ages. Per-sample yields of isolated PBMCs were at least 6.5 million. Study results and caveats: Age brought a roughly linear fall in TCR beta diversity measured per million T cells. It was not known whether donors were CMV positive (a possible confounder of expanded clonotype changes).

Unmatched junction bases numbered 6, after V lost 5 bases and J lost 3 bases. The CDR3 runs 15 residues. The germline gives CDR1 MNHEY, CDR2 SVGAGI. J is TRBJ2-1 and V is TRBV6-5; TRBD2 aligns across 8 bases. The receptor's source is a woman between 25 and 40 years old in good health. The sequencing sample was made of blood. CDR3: CASSHVSGVYNEQFF. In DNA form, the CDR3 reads TGTGCCAGCAGTCACGTTAGCGGGGTCTACAATGAGCAGTTCTTC.